This T cell receptor (beta chain) was obtained from a study of cytomegalovirus exposure and HLA in healthy donors. Across the study: There were over 350 genotyped donors. Of these, about 80% fell in the genetic ancestry cluster associated with self-reported Caucasian donors. Regarding the study as a whole: Per published reports, the classifier diagnosed cytomegalovirus status with high specificity and sensitivity. A later analysis linked some 18,000 TCR beta sequences to HLA alleles at 0.05 false discovery rate.

Worth noting for this clone: Its antigen is undetermined.

CDR3 length: 14 amino acids. V lost 6 bases, J lost 4 bases, and 6 bases stayed unmatched. Germline assignment: CDR1 SGHVS and CDR2 FNYEAQ. In the PCR, 60 Vbeta and 13 Jbeta primers were used. In the original analysis: About 80 million unique TCR beta chains, around 10 million of them shared, were counted by a later analysis. The table came from immunoSEQ multiplex PCR; TCRdb's copy has only in-frame clones and leaves some out. That table furnishes V, J and clone size, whereas the DNA furnished D and trimming. Here the sample spans around 120,000 clones, about 80% being singletons. This sequence originates from a female donor in good health and CMV-seropositive. The chain recombines TRBV7-6 with TRBJ2-5; 9 bases fit TRBD1. The sequenced sample consisted of PBMCs. The CDR3 sequence is CASSPQGAGETQYF. The DNA of the CDR3 is TGTGCCAGCAGTCCACAGGGGGCAGGAGAGACCCAGTACTTC. The full variable domain, rest sourced from reference TRBV7-6 and TRBJ2-5, is GAGVSQSPRYKVTKRGQDVALRCDPISGHVSLYWYRQALGQGPEFLTYFNYEAQQDKSGLPNDRFSAERPEGSISTLTIQRTEQRDSAMYRCASSPQGAGETQYFGPGTRLLVL.